This TCR beta chain appears in the sequencing data of a study of blood T cell repertoires in COVID-19. Study overall: Sites in the United States, Italy and Spain provided acute and convalescent COVID-19 samples. T cells, B-cell-depleted T cells, or PBMCs supplied cDNA or gDNA.

This clone came up once. Source study methods: Reference gene primer amplification gave estimated nucleated cell counts. TCRdb keeps only in-frame clones here, not all; method: immunoSEQ multiplex PCR. V, J and clone size were drawn from that table, and D and trimming were deduced from the DNA. The table shows fewer than 250,000 clones, with 65% to 90% occurring only once. CDR3 length: 17 amino acids. The chain uses TRBV12-1 and TRBJ1-6; the DNA was not used to check the table's D call, TRBD1. TRBV12-1 is a documented pseudogene. The TCR comes from a woman aged 45-65 years with acute or convalescent COVID-19. Sequencing was carried out using peripheral blood. CDR3 residues: CASSFDVGQVNNSPLHF. CDR3 coding DNA: TGTGCCAGCAGCTTTGATGTGGGACAGGTAAATAATTCACCCCTCCACTTT.